Listed below are T cell receptor beta chains from one sample, sequenced in a study of shared clonotypes between healthy human individuals. The table came from immunoSEQ multiplex PCR; TCRdb's copy has only in-frame clones and leaves some out. The data hold approximately 500,000 clones, with 90% to 97% observed a single time. Source material: naive CD4+ T cells sorted from blood. Every receptor here comes from a woman aged 25 to 39 in good health. The CDR3 runs from the conserved cysteine through the conserved F or W. The D gene is left open where the match is weak. Some rows have no size entry. The others give once, few or many, or a class for an expanded clone.

j_gene | d_gene | v_gene | abundance | CDR3aa | CDR3nt
TRBJ2-1 | - | TRBV19 | - | CASTPTSLGSGGNEQFF | TGTGCCAGTACTCCCACCTCCTTGGGGTCCGGGGGCAATGAGCAGTTCTTC
TRBJ1-5 | - | TRBV28 | - | CASSFPNRNNQPQHF | TGTGCCAGCAGTTTTCCCAACAGGAACAATCAGCCCCAGCATTTT
TRBJ2-7 | TRBD2 | TRBV28 | - | CASTGGGGGYEQYF | TGTGCCAGCACTGGTGGGGGGGGAGGTTACGAGCAGTACTTC
TRBJ2-7 | - | TRBV6-9 | - | CAVRSVHEQYF | TGTGCCGTTCGGTCCGTCCACGAGCAGTACTTC
TRBJ1-5 | TRBD1 | TRBV9 | - | CASSPGGGGHQPQHF | TGTGCCAGCAGCCCAGGGGGTGGGGGCCATCAGCCCCAGCATTTT
TRBJ2-2 | - | TRBV15 | - | CATSQRRNGGELFF | TGTGCCACCAGCCAGCGACGAAACGGCGGGGAGCTGTTTTTT
TRBJ1-1 | - | TRBV5-1 | - | CASSLGSGNTEAFF | TGCGCCAGCAGCTTGGGGAGTGGGAACACTGAAGCTTTCTTT
TRBJ1-2 | TRBD1 | TRBV9 | - | CASSPQPRGLSRDYGYTF | TGTGCCAGCAGCCCCCAACCTAGGGGGCTTTCGAGGGACTATGGCTACACCTTC
TRBJ2-7 | TRBD1 | TRBV4-1 | few | CASSSPGQTYEQYF | TGCGCCAGCAGCTCACCGGGACAGACCTACGAGCAGTACTTC
TRBJ2-2 | - | TRBV19 | - | CASSSSPGAMGELFF | TGTGCCAGTAGCTCTTCTCCGGGGGCCATGGGGGAGCTGTTTTTT
TRBJ2-7 | TRBD2 | TRBV9 | - | CASSPPAGTTYEQYF | TGTGCCAGCAGCCCCCCAGCGGGAACTACCTACGAGCAGTACTTC
TRBJ2-1 | - | TRBV2 | - | CASSRLPVAEQFF | TGTGCCAGCAGCCGATTACCGGTCGCTGAGCAGTTCTTC
TRBJ1-1 | TRBD1 | TRBV30 | - | CAWFRTGGDMNTEAFF | TGTGCCTGGTTTAGGACAGGGGGCGACATGAACACTGAAGCTTTCTTT
TRBJ1-4 | - | TRBV30 | - | CAWSRRPGFEKLFF | TGTGCCTGGAGTCGGCGGCCGGGATTTGAAAAACTGTTTTTT
TRBJ2-2 | TRBD2 | TRBV7-9 | - | CASSLEGTTAGELFF | TGTGCCAGCAGCTTAGAAGGGACTACCGCCGGGGAGCTGTTTTTT
TRBJ1-5 | - | TRBV28 | once | CASSLKIQPQHF | TGTGCCAGCAGTTTGAAAATTCAGCCCCAGCATTTT
TRBJ1-4 | - | TRBV19 | - | CASNDAAKKLFF | TGTGCCAGCAACGATGCAGCGAAAAAACTGTTTTTT
TRBJ1-5 | TRBD1 | TRBV4-2 | - | CASSPSSGGQPQHF | TGTGCCAGCAGCCCGTCATCAGGGGGCCAGCCCCAGCATTTT
TRBJ2-7 | - | TRBV27 | once | CASSLRPTLSYEQYF | TGTGCCAGCAGTTTAAGGCCCACCCTTTCCTACGAGCAGTACTTC
TRBJ1-4 | - | TRBV28 | - | CASRLAPGEKLFF | TGTGCCAGCAGGCTTGCTCCCGGAGAAAAACTGTTTTTT
TRBJ2-5 | TRBD2 | TRBV18 | - | CASSPRTGGGETQYF | TGTGCCAGCTCACCACGGACGGGAGGGGGAGAGACCCAGTACTTC
TRBJ2-7 | - | TRBV28 | - | CASSPLSPEQYF | TGTGCCAGCAGTCCCTTGTCGCCCGAGCAGTACTTC
TRBJ1-4 | - | TRBV5-1 | - | CASRPGPSNEKLFF | TGCGCCAGCAGGCCTGGACCCTCTAATGAAAAACTGTTTTTT
TRBJ1-6 | TRBD1 | TRBV19 | - | CASKGTDYNSPLHF | TGTGCCAGCAAGGGGACAGACTATAATTCACCCCTCCACTTT
TRBJ1-6 | - | TRBV12-1 | - | CAHLTNSPLHF | TGTGCGCATTTGACGAATTCACCCCTCCACTTT
TRBJ1-1 | - | TRBV7-9 | few | CASSLEVGSTEAFF | TGTGCCAGCAGCTTAGAGGTAGGGTCCACTGAAGCTTTCTTT
TRBJ2-7 | TRBD1 | TRBV28 | - | CASSSGGSSYEQYF | TGTGCCAGCAGTTCAGGGGGATCGTCCTACGAGCAGTACTTC
TRBJ2-7 | TRBD1 | TRBV6-1 | once | CASSLIPGQSYEQYF | TGTGCCAGCAGCCTCATCCCGGGACAGAGCTACGAGCAGTACTTC
TRBJ2-1 | - | TRBV5-1 | - | CASNPGHPLYNEQFF | TGCGCCAGCAACCCAGGACATCCACTGTACAATGAGCAGTTCTTC
TRBJ1-2 | - | TRBV7-2 | - | CASTNEQAGFYGYTF | TGTGCCAGCACCAACGAGCAGGCGGGATTCTATGGCTACACCTTC
TRBJ2-7 | - | TRBV6-9 | - | CAPASILSEQYF | TGTGCCCCCGCTAGTATCCTTTCCGAGCAGTACTTC
TRBJ1-5 | - | TRBV27 | - | CASSFSDLLGGPQHF | TGTGCCAGCAGTTTTTCCGACCTACTCGGCGGGCCCCAGCATTTT
TRBJ2-3 | - | TRBV4-2 | - | CASSQDRGRGPYTQYF | TGTGCCAGCAGCCAAGATCGCGGGCGGGGACCGTATACGCAGTATTTT
TRBJ2-7 | - | TRBV4-2 | - | CASSQETYEQYF | TGTGCCAGCAGCCAGGAAACCTACGAGCAGTACTTC
TRBJ2-7 | - | TRBV6-5 | - | CASSTGTPSYEQYF | TGTGCCAGCAGTACCGGGACACCCTCCTACGAGCAGTACTTC
TRBJ2-1 | - | TRBV10-1 | - | CASSEYDRSSYNEQFF | TGCGCCAGCAGTGAGTATGACCGGAGCTCCTACAATGAGCAGTTCTTC
TRBJ1-1 | - | TRBV6-5 | - | CASSRLTANTEAFF | TGTGCCAGCAGTCGCCTGACAGCTAACACTGAAGCTTTCTTT
TRBJ2-5 | TRBD1 | TRBV6-5 | - | CASRTTGGETQYF | TGTGCCAGCAGAACGACAGGGGGAGAGACCCAGTACTTC
TRBJ1-5 | - | TRBV6-1 | - | CASRFGGTANQPQHF | TGTGCCTCTAGATTCGGCGGCACTGCCAATCAGCCCCAGCATTTT
TRBJ2-1 | - | TRBV28 | - | CASSLKPYNEQFF | TGTGCCAGCAGTTTAAAGCCGTACAATGAGCAGTTCTTC
TRBJ1-1 | - | TRBV4-1 | - | CASSQGVTNTEAFF | TGCGCCAGCAGCCAAGGGGTCACGAACACTGAAGCTTTCTTT